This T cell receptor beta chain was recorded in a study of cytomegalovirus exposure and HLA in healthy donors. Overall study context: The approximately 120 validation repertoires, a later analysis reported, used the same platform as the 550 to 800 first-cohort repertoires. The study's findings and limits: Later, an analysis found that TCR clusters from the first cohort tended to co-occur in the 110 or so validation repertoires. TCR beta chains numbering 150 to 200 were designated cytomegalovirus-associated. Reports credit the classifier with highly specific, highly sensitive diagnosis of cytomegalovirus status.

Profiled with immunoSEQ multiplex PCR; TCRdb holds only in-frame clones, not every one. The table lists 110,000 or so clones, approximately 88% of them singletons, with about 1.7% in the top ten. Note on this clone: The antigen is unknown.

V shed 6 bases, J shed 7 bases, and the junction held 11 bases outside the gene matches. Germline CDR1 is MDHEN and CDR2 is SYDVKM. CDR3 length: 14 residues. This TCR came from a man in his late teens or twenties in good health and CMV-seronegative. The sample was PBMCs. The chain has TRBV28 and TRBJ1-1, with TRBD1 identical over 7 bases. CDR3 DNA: TGTGCCAGCAGCCCCCCGGCAGGGGGTGGTGAAGCTTTCTTT. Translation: CASSPPAGGGEAFF.